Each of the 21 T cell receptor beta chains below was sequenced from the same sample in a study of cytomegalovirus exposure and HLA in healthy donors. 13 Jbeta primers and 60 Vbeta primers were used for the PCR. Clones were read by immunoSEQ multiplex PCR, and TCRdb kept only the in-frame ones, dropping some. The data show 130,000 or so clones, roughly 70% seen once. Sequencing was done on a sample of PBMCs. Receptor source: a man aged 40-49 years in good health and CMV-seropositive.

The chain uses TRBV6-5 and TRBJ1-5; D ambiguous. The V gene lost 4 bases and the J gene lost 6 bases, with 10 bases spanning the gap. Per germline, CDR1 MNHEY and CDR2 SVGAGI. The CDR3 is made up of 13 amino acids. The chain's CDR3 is CASSSIGGQPQHF. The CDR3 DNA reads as TGTGCCAGCAGTTCAATCGGCGGTCAGCCCCAGCATTTT.

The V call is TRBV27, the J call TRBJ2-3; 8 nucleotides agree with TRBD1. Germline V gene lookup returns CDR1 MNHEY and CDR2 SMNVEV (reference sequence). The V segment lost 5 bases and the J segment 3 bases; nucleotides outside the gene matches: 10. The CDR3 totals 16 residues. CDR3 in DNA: TGTGCCAGCAGTCAATACGGGACAGGAAGAACAGATACGCAGTATTTT. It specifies CASSQYGTGRTDTQYF.

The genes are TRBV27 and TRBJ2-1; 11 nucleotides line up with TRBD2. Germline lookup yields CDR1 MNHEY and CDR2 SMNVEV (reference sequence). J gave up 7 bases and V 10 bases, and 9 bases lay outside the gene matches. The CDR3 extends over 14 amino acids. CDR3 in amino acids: CATAGLAVWNEQFF. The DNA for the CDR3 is TGTGCCACCGCGGGACTAGCGGTTTGGAATGAGCAGTTCTTC.

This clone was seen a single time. The CDR3 loop reads CASSLKDRWHEQYF. CDR3 nucleotides: TGTGCCAGCAGTTTAAAGGACAGGTGGCACGAGCAGTACTTC. This sequence joins TRBV27 and TRBJ2-5, with 7 bases lining up with TRBD1. The assigned J gene may be wrong: the sequence end matches TRBJ2-7 better. Germline-derived CDR1 and CDR2 are MNHEY and SMNVEV (reference sequence). The CDR3 runs 14 residues.

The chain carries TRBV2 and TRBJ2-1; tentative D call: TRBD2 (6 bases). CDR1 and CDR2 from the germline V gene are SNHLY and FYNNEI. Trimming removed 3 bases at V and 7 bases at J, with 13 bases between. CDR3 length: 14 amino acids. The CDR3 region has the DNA TGTGCCAGCAGTGAGGGGTGGAGGGGTAATGAGCAGTTCTTC. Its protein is CASSEGWRGNEQFF.

The CDR3 DNA is TGTGCCAGCAGCGAGCACAGGGACTCCTACGAGCAGTACTTC. Amino acid sequence: CASSEHRDSYEQYF. This chain joins TRBV27 and TRBJ2-7; a weak D match, TRBD1 (6 bases). From germline, CDR1 is MNHEY and CDR2 SMNVEV (reference sequence). V was trimmed by 6 bases and J by 0 bases, leaving 12 bases between them. There are 14 residues in the CDR3.

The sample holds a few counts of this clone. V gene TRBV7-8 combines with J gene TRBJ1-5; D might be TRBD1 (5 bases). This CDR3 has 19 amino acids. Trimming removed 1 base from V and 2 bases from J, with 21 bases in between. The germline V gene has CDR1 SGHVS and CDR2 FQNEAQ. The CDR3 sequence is CASSLEAGWGFGGNQPQHF. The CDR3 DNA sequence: TGTGCCAGCAGCTTAGAGGCCGGATGGGGCTTTGGGGGCAATCAGCCCCAGCATTTT. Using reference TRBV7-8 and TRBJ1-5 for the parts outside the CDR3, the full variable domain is GAGVSQSPRYKVAKRGQDVALRCDPISGHVSLFWYQQALGQGPEFLTYFQNEAQLDKSGLPSDRFFAERPEGSVSTLKIQRTQQEDSAVYLCASSLEAGWGFGGNQPQHFGDGTRLSIL.

CDR3 residues: CASSQQGADYGYTF. CDR3 bases: TGTGCCAGCTCTCAACAGGGAGCCGACTATGGCTACACCTTC. This chain joins TRBV18 and TRBJ1-2; D is possibly TRBD1 (6 bases). CDR1 is KGHSH and CDR2 is LQKENI in the germline V gene. The CDR3 totals 14 residues. Trimming cost V 6 bases and J 3 bases, with 14 bases left between them.

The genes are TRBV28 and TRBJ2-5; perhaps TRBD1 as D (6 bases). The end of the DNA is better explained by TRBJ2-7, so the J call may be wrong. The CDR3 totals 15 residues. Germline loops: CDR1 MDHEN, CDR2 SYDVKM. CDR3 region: CASTTPRTGIYEQYF. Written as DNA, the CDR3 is TGTGCCAGCACCACTCCTCGTACAGGGATCTACGAGCAGTACTTC.

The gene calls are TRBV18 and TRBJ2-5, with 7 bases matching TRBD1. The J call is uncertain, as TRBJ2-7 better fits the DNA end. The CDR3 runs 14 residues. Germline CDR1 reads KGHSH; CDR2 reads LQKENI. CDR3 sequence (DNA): TGTGCCAGCTCGACTGGGACAGCGTCCTACGAGCAGTACTTC. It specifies CASSTGTASYEQYF.

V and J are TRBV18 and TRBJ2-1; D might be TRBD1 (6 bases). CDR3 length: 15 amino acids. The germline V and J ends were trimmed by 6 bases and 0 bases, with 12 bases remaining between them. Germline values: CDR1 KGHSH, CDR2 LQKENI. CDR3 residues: CASSPDRSSYNEQFF. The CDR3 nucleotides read TGTGCCAGCTCCCCAGACAGGAGCTCCTACAATGAGCAGTTCTTC.

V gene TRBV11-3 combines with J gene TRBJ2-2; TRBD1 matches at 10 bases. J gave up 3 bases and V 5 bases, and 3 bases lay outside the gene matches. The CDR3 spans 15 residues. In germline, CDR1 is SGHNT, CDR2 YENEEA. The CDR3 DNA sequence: TGTGCCAGCAGCCGGGGACAGGGGTACACCGGGGAGCTGTTTTTT. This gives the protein CASSRGQGYTGELFF.

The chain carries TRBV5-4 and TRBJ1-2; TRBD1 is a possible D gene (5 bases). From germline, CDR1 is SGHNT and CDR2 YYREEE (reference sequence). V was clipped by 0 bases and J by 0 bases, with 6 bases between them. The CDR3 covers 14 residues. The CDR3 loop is CASSLGGANYGYTF. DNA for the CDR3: TGTGCCAGCAGCTTGGGGGGGGCTAACTATGGCTACACCTTC.

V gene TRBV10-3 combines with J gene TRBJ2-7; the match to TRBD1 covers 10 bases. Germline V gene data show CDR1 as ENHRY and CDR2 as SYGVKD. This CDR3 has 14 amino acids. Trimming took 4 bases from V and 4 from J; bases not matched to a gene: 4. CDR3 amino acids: CAISVGTGAYEQYF. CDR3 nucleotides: TGTGCCATCAGTGTTGGGACAGGGGCGTACGAGCAGTACTTC.

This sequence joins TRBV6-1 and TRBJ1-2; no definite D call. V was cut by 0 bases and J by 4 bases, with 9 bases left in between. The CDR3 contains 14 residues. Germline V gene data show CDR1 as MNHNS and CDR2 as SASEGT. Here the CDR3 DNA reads TGTGCCAGCAGTGAAGCCCCAGGCGCCTATGGCTACACCTTC. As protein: CASSEAPGAYGYTF.

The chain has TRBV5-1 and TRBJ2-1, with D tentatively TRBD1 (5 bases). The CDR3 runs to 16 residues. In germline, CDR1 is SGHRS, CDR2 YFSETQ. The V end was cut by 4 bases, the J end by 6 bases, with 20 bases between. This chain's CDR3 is CASSQIGAVVGNEQFF. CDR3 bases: TGCGCCAGCAGCCAGATAGGGGCGGTTGTCGGCAATGAGCAGTTCTTC.

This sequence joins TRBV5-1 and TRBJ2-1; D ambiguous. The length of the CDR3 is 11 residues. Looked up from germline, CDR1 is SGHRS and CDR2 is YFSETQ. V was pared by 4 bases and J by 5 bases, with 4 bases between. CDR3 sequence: CASSVNNEQFF. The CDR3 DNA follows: TGCGCCAGCAGCGTCAACAATGAGCAGTTCTTC.

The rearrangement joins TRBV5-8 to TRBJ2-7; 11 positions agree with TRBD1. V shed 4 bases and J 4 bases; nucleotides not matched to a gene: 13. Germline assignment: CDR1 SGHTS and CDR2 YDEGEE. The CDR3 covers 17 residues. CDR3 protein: CASSPRDRGSNWYEQYF. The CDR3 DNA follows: TGTGCCAGCAGCCCCCGGGACAGGGGGTCTAATTGGTACGAGCAGTACTTC.

CDR3 sequence: CASSRGLPANTGELFF. The CDR3 DNA is TGTGCCAGTAGCAGAGGACTTCCGGCGAACACCGGGGAGCTGTTTTTT. J is TRBJ2-2 and V is TRBV19, with a weak D call TRBD2 (5 bases). CDR3 length equals 16 residues. The V end was cut by 6 bases, the J end by 0 bases, with 14 bases between. CDR1 is LNHDA, CDR2 SQIVND, per germline (reference sequence). The full variable domain, its missing parts supplied by reference TRBV19 and TRBJ2-2, is DGGITQSPKYLFRKEGQNVTLSCEQNLNHDAMYWYRQDPGQGLRLIYYSQIVNDFQKGDIAEGYSVSREKKESFPLTVTSAQKNPTAFYLCASSRGLPANTGELFFGEGSRLTVL.

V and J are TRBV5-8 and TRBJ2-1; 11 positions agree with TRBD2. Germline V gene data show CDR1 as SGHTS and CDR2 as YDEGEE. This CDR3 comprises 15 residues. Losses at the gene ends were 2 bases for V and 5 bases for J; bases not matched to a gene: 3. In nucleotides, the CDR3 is TGTGCCAGCAGCTTTGGACTAGCGGGTCACAATGAGCAGTTCTTC. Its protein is CASSFGLAGHNEQFF.

The CDR3 DNA is TGTGCCAGCAGCTTTCTGAATGAGCAGTTCTTC. Translating gives CASSFLNEQFF. The V call is TRBV6-5, the J call TRBJ2-1; D unresolved. The CDR3 loop spans 11 amino acids. In germline, CDR1 is MNHEY, CDR2 SVGAGI. The V and J ends lost 6 bases and 7 bases respectively, with 7 bases between them.